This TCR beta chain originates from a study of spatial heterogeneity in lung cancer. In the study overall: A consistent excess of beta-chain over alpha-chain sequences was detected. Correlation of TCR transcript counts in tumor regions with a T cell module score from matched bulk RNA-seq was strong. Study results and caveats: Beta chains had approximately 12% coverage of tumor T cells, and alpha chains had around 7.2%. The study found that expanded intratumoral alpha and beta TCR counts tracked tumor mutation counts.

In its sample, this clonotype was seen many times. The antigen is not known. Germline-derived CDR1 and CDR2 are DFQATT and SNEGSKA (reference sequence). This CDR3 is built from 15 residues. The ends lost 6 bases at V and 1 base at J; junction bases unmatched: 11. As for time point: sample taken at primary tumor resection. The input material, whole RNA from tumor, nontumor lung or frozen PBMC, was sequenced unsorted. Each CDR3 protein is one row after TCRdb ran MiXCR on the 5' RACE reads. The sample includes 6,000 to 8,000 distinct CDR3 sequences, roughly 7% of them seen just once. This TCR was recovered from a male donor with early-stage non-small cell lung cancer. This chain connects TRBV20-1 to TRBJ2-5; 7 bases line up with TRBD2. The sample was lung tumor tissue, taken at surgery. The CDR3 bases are TGCAGTGCCCACCCCCCGGGGGGTACCCAAGAGACCCAGTACTTC. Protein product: CSAHPPGGTQETQYF.